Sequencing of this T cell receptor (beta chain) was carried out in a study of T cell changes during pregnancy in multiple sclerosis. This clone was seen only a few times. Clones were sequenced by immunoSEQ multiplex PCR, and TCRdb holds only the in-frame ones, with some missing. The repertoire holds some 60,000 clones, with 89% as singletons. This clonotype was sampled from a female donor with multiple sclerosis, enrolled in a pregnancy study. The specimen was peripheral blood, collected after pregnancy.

The CDR3 nucleotides read TGTGCCAGCAGAAATACAGTCTATGGCTACACCTTC. It translates to CASRNTVYGYTF. This sequence joins TRBV6-5 and TRBJ1-2; D gene uncertain. Deletions cut 6 bases from V and 4 bases from J, with 9 bases between. Germline CDR1 MNHEY, CDR2 SVGAGI. The CDR3 is 12 amino acids.